The T cell receptor (beta chain) under discussion was sequenced for a study of blood T cell repertoires in COVID-19. Clones were read by immunoSEQ multiplex PCR, and TCRdb kept only the in-frame ones, dropping some. The repertoire includes about 240,000 clones, around 90% of them detected once, and 7.1% sits in the top ten. Material for sequencing was peripheral blood. The clonotype comes from a woman in her 70s with active or convalescent COVID-19.

The CDR3 here is CASSYGEGGGYTF. The CDR3 DNA reads as TGTGCCAGCAGTTACGGGGAGGGGGGTGGCTACACCTTC. This chain connects TRBV6-5 to TRBJ1-2; the D gene is possibly TRBD1 (6 bases). The germline gives CDR1 MNHEY, CDR2 SVGAGI. This CDR3 spans 13 amino acids. The V end was cut by 2 bases, the J end by 7 bases, with 11 bases between.